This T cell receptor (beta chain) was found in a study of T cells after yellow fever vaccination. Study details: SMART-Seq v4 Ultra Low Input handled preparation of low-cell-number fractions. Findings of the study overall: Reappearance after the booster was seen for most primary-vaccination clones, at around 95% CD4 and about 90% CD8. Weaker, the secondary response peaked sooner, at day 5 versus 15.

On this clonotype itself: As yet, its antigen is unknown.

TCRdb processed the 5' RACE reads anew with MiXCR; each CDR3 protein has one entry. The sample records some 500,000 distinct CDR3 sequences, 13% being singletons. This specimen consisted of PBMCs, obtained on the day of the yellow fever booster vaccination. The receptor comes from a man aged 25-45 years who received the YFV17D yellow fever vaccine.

The DNA for the CDR3 is TGCGCCAGCAGCGTGACAGGGCTTTCGGAAACTGAAGCTTTCTTT. Encoded protein: CASSVTGLSETEAFF. The V gene is TRBV5-1, the J gene TRBJ1-1; TRBD1 matches at 7 bases. The CDR3 has 15 residues. Looked up from germline, CDR1 is SGHRS and CDR2 is YFSETQ. Trimming took 4 bases from V and 5 from J; bases not matched to a gene: 11. Using reference TRBV5-1 and TRBJ1-1 for the parts outside the CDR3, the full variable domain is KAGVTQTPRYLIKTRGQQVTLSCSPISGHRSVSWYQQTPGQGLQFLFEYFSETQRNKGNFPGRFSGRQFSNSRSEMNVSTLELGDSALYLCASSVTGLSETEAFFGQGTRLTVV.